What follows are 27 T cell receptor beta chains derived from one specimen sequenced in a study of blood T cell repertoires in COVID-19. Assay used: immunoSEQ multiplex PCR; TCRdb lists only in-frame clones, some missing. The sample consists of 95,000 to 150,000 clones, around 77% of them appearing once. The sequencing input was peripheral blood. Receptors were obtained from a man aged 60 to 75 with active or convalescent COVID-19.

V is TRBV7-2 and J is TRBJ2-4; 12 nucleotides match TRBD2. The CDR3 runs to 15 residues. CDR1 is SGHTA and CDR2 is FQGNSA in the germline V gene. V trimming: 6 bases; J trimming: 5 bases; junction bases outside the gene matches: 5. The CDR3 DNA follows: TGTGCCAGCAGTCTTCGACTAGCGGGAGAAAACATTCAGTACTTC. Translated, it gives CASSLRLAGENIQYF.

The V and J genes are TRBV19 and TRBJ2-1, with 9 nucleotides matching TRBD1. CDR3 length: 18 amino acids. Looked up from germline, CDR1 is LNHDA and CDR2 is SQIVND (reference sequence). Trimming took 3 bases from V and 0 from J; bases not matched to a gene: 9. The CDR3 reads CASSILGTGITSYNEQFF. Written as DNA, the CDR3 is TGTGCCAGTAGTATCCTCGGGACAGGGATAACCTCCTACAATGAGCAGTTCTTC.

This sequence joins TRBV3-1 (or the pseudogene TRBV3-2) and TRBJ2-1, with 10 bases aligning to TRBD2. CDR1 is LGHDT, CDR2 YNNKEL, per germline (reference sequence). CDR3 length equals 16 residues. The V gene end was trimmed by 0 bases and the J gene end by 7 bases; junction bases not matched to a gene: 6. CDR3 nucleotides: TGTGCCAGCAGCCAAGAAGGGACTAGCGCGTCGAATGAGCAGTTCTTC. Protein: CASSQEGTSASNEQFF.

The rearrangement joins TRBV5-4 to TRBJ2-3; 7 bases are shared with TRBD2. Germline assignment: CDR1 SGHNT and CDR2 YYREEE (reference sequence). CDR3 length equals 16 residues. Trimming cost V 3 bases and J 1 base; bases outside gene matches: 8. CDR3 region: CASSSGGGVGTDTQYF. The CDR3, as DNA: TGTGCCAGCAGCTCCGGGGGAGGGGTAGGCACAGATACGCAGTATTTT.

This clone was seen more than once but under ten times. The V and J genes are TRBV5-6 and TRBJ1-2; 7 positions match TRBD1. Germline CDR1 SGHDT, CDR2 YYEEEE. V dropped 4 bases and J dropped 2; count of bases not matched to a gene: 5. The length of the CDR3 is 14 residues. This chain's CDR3 is CASSPGQVNYGYTF. The CDR3 region has the DNA TGTGCCAGCAGCCCCGGACAGGTGAACTATGGCTACACCTTC.

The chain is built from TRBV7-3 and TRBJ2-1; the D is unclear. The CDR3 is 15 amino acids. The germline CDR1 and CDR2 sequences are SGHTA and FQGTGA. Trimming stripped 0 bases from V and 6 bases from J, with 12 bases between. The CDR3: CASSLTVRTSNEQFF. The CDR3 DNA reads as TGTGCCAGCAGCTTAACGGTAAGAACCAGCAATGAGCAGTTCTTC. Based on the CDR3 plus reference TRBV7-3 and TRBJ2-1, the full variable domain is GAGVSQTPSNKVTEKGKYVELRCDPISGHTALYWYRQSLGQGPEFLIYFQGTGAADDSGLPNDRFFAVRPEGSVSTLKIQRTERGDSAVYLCASSLTVRTSNEQFFGPGTRLTVL.

This sequence joins TRBV20-1 and TRBJ1-3, with a possible D match to TRBD1 (5 bases). CDR1 and CDR2 (germline): DFQATT, SNEGSKA (reference sequence). The CDR3 runs 16 residues. The germline V and J ends were trimmed by 3 bases and 0 bases, with 15 bases remaining between them. The CDR3 sequence is CSASGWGLSSGNTIYF. The CDR3 nucleotides are TGCAGTGCTAGTGGGTGGGGACTCAGCTCTGGAAACACCATATATTTT.

This clone was seen repeatedly, ten times or more. The rearrangement uses TRBV9 and TRBJ2-2; D call uncertain. With 3 bases removed from V and 2 bases from J, the gap between germline ends came to 5 bases. Germline CDR1 and CDR2: SGDLS and YYNGEE. The CDR3 runs to 13 residues. The DNA of the CDR3 is TGTGCCAGCAGCGCCCTCAACACCGGGGAGCTGTTTTTT. Protein sequence: CASSALNTGELFF.

The chain employs TRBV15 and TRBJ1-2; TRBD1 might be the D (5 bases). V lost 2 bases, J lost 6 bases, and 13 bases lay in between. The CDR3 spans 14 residues. Germline values: CDR1 LNHNV, CDR2 YYDKDF (reference sequence). CDR3 protein: CATSRNRGTDGYTF. The CDR3, as DNA: TGTGCCACCAGCAGAAACCGCGGGACCGATGGCTACACCTTC. The whole variable domain, remainder taken from reference TRBV15 and TRBJ1-2, is DAMVIQNPRYQVTQFGKPVTLSCSQTLNHNVMYWYQQKSSQAPKLLFHYYDKDFNNEADTPDNFQSRRPNTSFCFLDIRSPGLGDTAMYLCATSRNRGTDGYTFGSGTRLTVV.

The chain joins TRBV9 to TRBJ2-2; the match to TRBD1 covers 7 bases. V gave up 4 bases and J gave up 0 bases; unmatched junction bases: 9. This CDR3 is 17 amino acids long. Germline V gene data show CDR1 as SGDLS and CDR2 as YYNGEE. The CDR3: CASSPVGQGANTGELFF. DNA of the CDR3: TGTGCCAGCAGCCCCGTCGGGCAGGGGGCGAACACCGGGGAGCTGTTTTTT. The full variable domain, in which reference TRBV9 and TRBJ2-2 provide the parts outside the CDR3, is DSGVTQTPKHLITATGQRVTLRCSPRSGDLSVYWYQQSLDQGLQFLIQYYNGEERAKGNILERFSAQQFPDLHSELNLSSLELGDSALYFCASSPVGQGANTGELFFGEGSRLTVL.

The chain has TRBV19 and TRBJ2-7, with 11 bases matching TRBD1. V shed 5 bases and J 4 bases; nucleotides not matched to a gene: 7. CDR1 and CDR2 from the germline V gene are LNHDA and SQIVND (reference sequence). The CDR3 loop spans 15 amino acids. The CDR3 is CASSPPGTGGYEQYF. DNA of the CDR3: TGTGCCAGTAGTCCCCCAGGGACAGGGGGGTACGAGCAGTACTTC.

This rearrangement joins TRBV18 to TRBJ1-5; TRBD1 aligns across 11 bases. Germline V gives CDR1 KGHSH, CDR2 LQKENI. The CDR3 totals 16 residues. The trim removed 6 bases at V and 6 bases at J, leaving 10 bases unmatched. In DNA form, the CDR3 reads TGTGCCAGCTCCCCCCGGACAGGGGGCATTAGTCAGCCCCAGCATTTT. Its translation is CASSPRTGGISQPQHF.

The genes are TRBV2 and TRBJ1-6; TRBD1 might be the D (6 bases). The CDR3 is made up of 14 amino acids. Germline lookup yields CDR1 SNHLY and CDR2 FYNNEI. Trimming shortened V by 8 bases and J by 12 bases, and 20 bases separated the two germline ends. CDR3 protein: CASGRGGLEVPLHF. The CDR3 region has the DNA TGTGCCAGCGGAAGGGGGGGCTTAGAGGTACCCCTCCACTTT.

This clone was detected once. The V gene is TRBV28, the J gene TRBJ2-6; D remains ambiguous. Germline-derived CDR1 and CDR2 are MDHEN and SYDVKM. The CDR3 is 15 residues long. The V end was cut by 7 bases, the J end by 0 bases, with 10 bases between. The CDR3 is CASTLGSSGANVLTF. CDR3 sequence (DNA): TGTGCCAGCACCCTCGGTAGCTCTGGGGCCAACGTCCTGACTTTC.

The genes are TRBV3-1 (or the pseudogene TRBV3-2) and TRBJ2-3, with 16 bases fitting TRBD2. The CDR3 spans 17 residues. After removal of 4 bases from V and 3 bases from J, the junction contained 4 bases not matched to a gene. CDR1 and CDR2 (germline): LGHDT, YNNKEL (reference sequence). The CDR3 nucleotides read TGTGCCAGCAGCCTCGGGACTAGCGGGAGGGCTACAGATACGCAGTATTTT. Protein: CASSLGTSGRATDTQYF.

This clone was seen only a few times. The chain couples TRBV28 to TRBJ1-1; 10 bases line up with TRBD1. The CDR3 spans 15 residues. Trimming took 4 bases from V and 7 from J; bases not matched to a gene: 9. From germline, CDR1 is MDHEN and CDR2 SYDVKM. CDR3 loop: CASSSSGTGVGEAFF. The CDR3 nucleotides are TGTGCCAGCAGTTCCTCCGGGACAGGGGTCGGTGAAGCTTTCTTT.

In its sample, this clone was seen once. The chain is built from TRBV7-8 and TRBJ2-1; D possibly corresponds to TRBD1 (5 bases). Trimming removed 1 base from V and 4 bases from J, with 11 bases in between. The CDR3 totals 15 residues. Germline CDR1 reads SGHVS; CDR2 reads FQNEAQ. CDR3 sequence reads: CASSLVKQAYNEQFF. CDR3 DNA sequence: TGTGCCAGCAGCTTAGTCAAACAGGCTTACAATGAGCAGTTCTTC.

This clone has only one observation. The rearrangement joins TRBV24-1 to TRBJ1-2; TRBD1 matches at 8 bases. CDR1 and CDR2 (germline): KGHDR, SFDVKD. V lost 7 bases, J lost 2 bases, and 2 bases stayed unmatched. The CDR3 consists of 13 residues. CDR3 residues: CATRQGDNYGYTF. The CDR3 DNA follows: TGTGCCACCAGACAGGGGGACAACTATGGCTACACCTTC.

This chain joins TRBV28 and TRBJ1-5; D is ambiguous. The V end was cut by 7 bases, the J end by 4 bases, with 14 bases between. This CDR3 contains 14 residues. Germline CDR1 is MDHEN and CDR2 is SYDVKM. The CDR3 loop reads CASITFALNQPQHF. The CDR3 DNA is TGTGCCAGCATTACCTTCGCGCTTAATCAGCCCCAGCATTTT.

This sequence joins TRBV3-1 (or the pseudogene TRBV3-2) and TRBJ1-1, with D uncertain. CDR1 is LGHDT and CDR2 is YNNKEL in the germline V gene (reference sequence). The V and J ends lost 6 bases and 8 bases respectively, with 10 bases between them. The CDR3 is 11 residues long. CDR3: CASSDAGEAFF. For the CDR3, the DNA is TGTGCCAGCAGTGACGCGGGGGAAGCTTTCTTT.

V gene TRBV19 combines with J gene TRBJ2-3; D possibly corresponds to TRBD1 (5 bases). This CDR3 region has 15 residues. V was trimmed by 5 bases and J by 2 bases, leaving 14 bases between them. Germline CDR1 and CDR2: LNHDA and SQIVND (reference sequence). CDR3 DNA: TGTGCCAGTAGTCTCCTCCAGGACAACACAGATACGCAGTATTTT. The encoded protein is CASSLLQDNTDTQYF.

The chain links TRBV18 to TRBJ2-7; 7 positions match TRBD1. The junction had 3 bases not matched to a gene; V was cut back by 4 bases and J by 6 bases. The CDR3 has 12 amino acids. Germline values: CDR1 KGHSH, CDR2 LQKENI. The CDR3 is CASSRQGSEQYF. The CDR3 DNA is TGTGCCAGCTCACGACAGGGCTCCGAGCAGTACTTC.

The chain recombines TRBV10-3 with TRBJ2-7, with TRBD2 as a possible D gene (6 bases). CDR3 length equals 13 residues. Trimming stripped 5 bases from V and 3 bases from J, with 11 bases between. Germline CDR1 ENHRY, CDR2 SYGVKD. This CDR3 is CAISREKSYEQYF. The CDR3 region has the DNA TGTGCCATCAGTCGGGAGAAAAGCTACGAGCAGTACTTC.

The chain has TRBV7-6 and TRBJ2-5; 8 positions match TRBD1. The CDR3 sequence is 16 residues long. In germline, CDR1 is SGHVS, CDR2 FNYEAQ. After removal of 0 bases from V and 7 bases from J, the junction contained 10 bases not matched to a gene. CDR3 DNA: TGTGCCAGCAGCTTAGCCATGGGACAGGCTATAGGGACCCAGTACTTC. Translated, it gives CASSLAMGQAIGTQYF.

V gene TRBV6-6 combines with J gene TRBJ2-7; TRBD1 matches at 7 bases. With V trimmed by 2 bases and J by 0 bases, 4 bases remained unmatched. The CDR3 sequence is 15 residues long. Per the germline V gene, CDR1 is MNHNY and CDR2 is SVGAGI (reference sequence). For the CDR3, the DNA is TGTGCCAGCAGTTACAGACAGGGATCCTCCTACGAGCAGTACTTC. This codes for CASSYRQGSSYEQYF.

The chain employs TRBV2 and TRBJ1-4; D is uncertain. This CDR3 comprises 13 residues. CDR1 is SNHLY, CDR2 FYNNEI, per germline. V was cut by 8 bases and J by 7 bases, with 14 bases left in between. This CDR3 reads CASAEGPVEKLFF. DNA for the CDR3: TGTGCCAGCGCCGAGGGCCCGGTTGAAAAACTGTTTTTT.

The DNA for the CDR3 is TGTGCCAGCAGTTTAAGGGTAGGGGGGGCGGCGGCACCCCTCCACTTT. This gives the protein CASSLRVGGAAAPLHF. The V call is TRBV28, the J call TRBJ1-6; a weak D match, TRBD1 (6 bases). The germline V gene encodes CDR1 MDHEN and CDR2 SYDVKM. V lost 2 bases and J 11 bases, leaving 19 bases between the germline ends. This CDR3 has 16 residues.